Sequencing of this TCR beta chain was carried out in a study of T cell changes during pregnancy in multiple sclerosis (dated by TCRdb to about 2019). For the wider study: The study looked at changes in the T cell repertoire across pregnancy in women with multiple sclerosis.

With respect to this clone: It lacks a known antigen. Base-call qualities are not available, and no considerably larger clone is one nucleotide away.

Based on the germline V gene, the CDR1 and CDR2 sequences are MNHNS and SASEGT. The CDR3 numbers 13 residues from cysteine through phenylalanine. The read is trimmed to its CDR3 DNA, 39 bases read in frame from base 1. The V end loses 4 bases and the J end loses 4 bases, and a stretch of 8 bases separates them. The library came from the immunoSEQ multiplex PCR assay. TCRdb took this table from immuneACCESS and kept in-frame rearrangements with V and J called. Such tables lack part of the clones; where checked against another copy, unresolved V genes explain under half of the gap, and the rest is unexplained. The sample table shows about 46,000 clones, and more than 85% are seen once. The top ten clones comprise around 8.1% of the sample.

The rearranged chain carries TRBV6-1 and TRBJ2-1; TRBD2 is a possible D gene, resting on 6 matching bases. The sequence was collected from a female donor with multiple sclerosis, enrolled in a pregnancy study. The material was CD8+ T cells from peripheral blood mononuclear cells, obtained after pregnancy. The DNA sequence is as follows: TGTGCCAGCAGTGCGGGGGAATACAATGAGCAGTTCTTC. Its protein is CASSAGEYNEQFF.